The 22 T cell receptor beta chains listed next were all sequenced from one sample in a study of blood T cell repertoires in COVID-19. Assay: immunoSEQ multiplex PCR; the TCRdb copy retains only in-frame clones and omits some. The top ten hold about 1.2% of the sample, which has about 310,000 clones, approximately 86% seen once. The specimen sequenced was peripheral blood. The receptors were gathered from a man between 70 and 80 years old with acute or convalescent COVID-19.

The chain employs TRBV10-3 and TRBJ2-1, with D tentatively TRBD1 (5 bases). This CDR3 is 14 amino acids long. Trimming pared 2 bases from V and 6 bases from J, leaving 11 bases between. The germline CDR1 and CDR2 sequences are ENHRY and SYGVKD. CDR3 DNA sequence: TGTGCCATCAGTGAGCTCAGGGTCGGCAATGAGCAGTTCTTC. This encodes CAISELRVGNEQFF.

The V call is TRBV3-1 (or the pseudogene TRBV3-2), the J call TRBJ1-2; D might be TRBD1 (5 bases). CDR1 and CDR2 (germline): LGHDT, YNNKEL (reference sequence). V was cut by 7 bases and J by 6 bases, with 9 bases left in between. The CDR3 length is 11 residues. CDR3 sequence reads: CASKEGNGYTF. CDR3 coding DNA: TGTGCCAGCAAGGAGGGGAATGGCTACACCTTC.

V and J are TRBV7-7 and TRBJ2-1; 8 bases align to TRBD1. The germline CDR1 and CDR2 sequences are SSHAT and FNYEAQ (reference sequence). J was trimmed by 3 bases and V by 6 bases; bases with no gene match: 7. This CDR3 is built from 15 residues. As DNA, the CDR3 is TGTGCCAGCAGTAGAGACAGGGGACACTACAATGAGCAGTTCTTC. Its protein is CASSRDRGHYNEQFF.

V is TRBV7-3 and J is TRBJ1-6, with 7 bases matching TRBD1. This CDR3 has 14 amino acids. The V gene's germline CDR1 is SGHTA and CDR2 FQGTGA. V was pared by 2 bases and J by 8 bases, with 3 bases of the junction left unmatched. The CDR3 region is CASSLGTAYSPLHF. CDR3 in DNA: TGTGCCAGCAGCTTAGGGACAGCATATTCACCCCTCCACTTT.

The chain joins TRBV9 to TRBJ2-1, with D perhaps matching TRBD1 (6 bases). Germline V gene sequence: CDR1 SGDLS, CDR2 YYNGEE. CDR3 length: 16 residues. Between the trimmed V and J ends, which lost 0 bases and 2 bases, there was a span of 12 bases. The CDR3 spells CASSVEGDGAYNEQFF. CDR3 nucleotide sequence: TGTGCCAGCAGCGTAGAGGGGGATGGGGCCTACAATGAGCAGTTCTTC. Full variable domain (outside the CDR3, taken from reference TRBV9 and TRBJ2-1): DSGVTQTPKHLITATGQRVTLRCSPRSGDLSVYWYQQSLDQGLQFLIQYYNGEERAKGNILERFSAQQFPDLHSELNLSSLELGDSALYFCASSVEGDGAYNEQFFGPGTRLTVL.

J is TRBJ2-1 and V is TRBV5-1; 8 bases match TRBD2. The CDR3 loop spans 15 amino acids. CDR1 SGHRS and CDR2 YFSETQ come from the germline V gene. Trimming at V came to 5 bases and at J to 4 bases, leaving 8 bases not matched to a gene. Here the CDR3 reads CASRPTSGAYNEQFF. In nucleotides, the CDR3 is TGCGCCAGCAGGCCCACTAGCGGAGCTTACAATGAGCAGTTCTTC.

CDR3 nucleotide sequence: TGTGCCAGCAGCTTGATGGTGAGCTGGACTTTGCAGTCTAACTATGGCTACACCTTC. Its protein product is CASSLMVSWTLQSNYGYTF. The J gene is TRBJ1-2, the V gene TRBV5-6, with D unclear. The V and J ends lost 1 base and 0 bases respectively, with 22 bases between them. Germline V gives CDR1 SGHDT, CDR2 YYEEEE. The CDR3 extends over 19 amino acids.

The chain joins TRBV9 to TRBJ2-7; 9 bases are shared with TRBD2. The CDR3 is 16 residues long. Germline values: CDR1 SGDLS, CDR2 YYNGEE. V lost 0 bases to trimming and J lost 5 bases; unmatched junction nucleotides: 9. CDR3 in amino acids: CASSVGAGAGGHEQYF. CDR3 in DNA: TGTGCCAGCAGCGTAGGGGCAGGAGCGGGAGGCCACGAGCAGTACTTC.

This clone was picked up a small number of times. The gene calls are TRBV9 and TRBJ2-3; possibly TRBD2 for D (6 bases). The germline CDR1 and CDR2 sequences are SGDLS and YYNGEE. The CDR3 is 15 residues long. Trimming took off 6 bases at V and 4 bases at J, with 18 bases between the two ends. In DNA, the CDR3 is TGTGCCAGCAACCGCGGGGTCGGATCTGCAGATACGCAGTATTTT. The encoded protein is CASNRGVGSADTQYF. The full variable domain, with the rest looked up from reference TRBV9 and TRBJ2-3, is DSGVTQTPKHLITATGQRVTLRCSPRSGDLSVYWYQQSLDQGLQFLIQYYNGEERAKGNILERFSAQQFPDLHSELNLSSLELGDSALYFCASNRGVGSADTQYFGPGTRLTVL.

Remarks on this clone: Other nucleotide sequences in the sample specify the same CDR3. The V and J genes are TRBV5-1 and TRBJ2-3; 8 nucleotides match TRBD1. The CDR3 consists of 15 residues. Germline CDR1 SGHRS, CDR2 YFSETQ. V lost 2 bases to trimming and J lost 1 base; unmatched junction nucleotides: 3. The CDR3 nucleotides read TGCGCCAGCAGCTTAGGACAGGGAGGCACAGATACGCAGTATTTT. Translated, it gives CASSLGQGGTDTQYF. The whole variable domain, remainder taken from reference TRBV5-1 and TRBJ2-3, is KAGVTQTPRYLIKTRGQQVTLSCSPISGHRSVSWYQQTPGQGLQFLFEYFSETQRNKGNFPGRFSGRQFSNSRSEMNVSTLELGDSALYLCASSLGQGGTDTQYFGPGTRLTVL.

Written as DNA, the CDR3 is TGTGCCAGTTCTGACAGGCCTTATGGCTACACCTTC. Its translation is CASSDRPYGYTF. V is TRBV19 and J is TRBJ1-2; D might be TRBD1 (6 bases). The CDR3 has 12 amino acids. Trimming stripped 8 bases from V and 5 bases from J, with 12 bases between. From germline, CDR1 is LNHDA and CDR2 SQIVND (reference sequence).

The chain joins TRBV5-1 to TRBJ2-7; a weak D match, TRBD2 (6 bases). Trimming took 0 bases from V and 0 from J, leaving 13 bases between them. Germline V gene data show CDR1 as SGHRS and CDR2 as YFSETQ. This CDR3 has 16 residues. The CDR3 nucleotides are TGCGCCAGCAGCTTGGCCTCCGGGGACTTCTCCTACGAGCAGTACTTC. Residues: CASSLASGDFSYEQYF. The full variable domain, its missing parts supplied by reference TRBV5-1 and TRBJ2-7, is KAGVTQTPRYLIKTRGQQVTLSCSPISGHRSVSWYQQTPGQGLQFLFEYFSETQRNKGNFPGRFSGRQFSNSRSEMNVSTLELGDSALYLCASSLASGDFSYEQYFGPGTRLTVT.

CDR3 in amino acids: CASSRSRLAGVENEQFF. Written as DNA, the CDR3 is TGTGCCAGCAGCCGCTCAAGACTAGCGGGAGTAGAAAATGAGCAGTTCTTC. The chain uses TRBV7-9 and TRBJ2-1, with TRBD2 identical over 12 bases. This CDR3 region has 17 residues. The germline V gene has CDR1 SEHNR and CDR2 FQNEAQ (reference sequence). The V segment lost 5 bases and the J segment 7 bases; nucleotides outside the gene matches: 12. The full variable domain, completed using reference TRBV7-9 and TRBJ2-1, is DTGVSQNPRHKITKRGQNVTFRCDPISEHNRLYWYRQTLGQGPEFLTYFQNEAQLEKSRLLSDRFSAERPKGSFSTLEIQRTEQGDSAMYLCASSRSRLAGVENEQFFGPGTRLTVL.

This rearrangement joins TRBV19 to TRBJ1-2; TRBD1 aligns across 11 bases. The CDR3 runs 16 residues. Germline V CDR1 and CDR2: LNHDA, SQIVND (reference sequence). With 6 bases clipped from V and 4 bases from J, the junction kept 10 bases outside the gene matches. This chain's CDR3 is CASSENTGTGGYGYTF. For the CDR3, the DNA is TGTGCCAGTAGCGAAAACACCGGGACAGGGGGCTATGGCTACACCTTC. The full variable domain, its missing parts supplied by reference TRBV19 and TRBJ1-2, is DGGITQSPKYLFRKEGQNVTLSCEQNLNHDAMYWYRQDPGQGLRLIYYSQIVNDFQKGDIAEGYSVSREKKESFPLTVTSAQKNPTAFYLCASSENTGTGGYGYTFGSGTRLTVV.

The V and J genes are TRBV19 and TRBJ2-7; a possible D gene is TRBD2 (5 bases). Trimming cost V 3 bases and J 3 bases, with 18 bases left between them. Per the germline V gene, CDR1 is LNHDA and CDR2 is SQIVND (reference sequence). The CDR3 spans 16 residues. The CDR3 region has the DNA TGTGCCAGTAGTATGGGAATGGTAGCGAGTTACTACGAGCAGTACTTC. Protein product: CASSMGMVASYYEQYF.

The chain couples TRBV6-5 to TRBJ2-1; the match to TRBD2 covers 10 bases. From germline, CDR1 is MNHEY and CDR2 SVGAGI. J was trimmed by 2 bases and V by 8 bases; bases with no gene match: 6. This CDR3 comprises 15 residues. In nucleotides, the CDR3 is TGTGCCAGCTCCAATAGCGGGGGGCCCTACAATGAGCAGTTCTTC. Translating gives CASSNSGGPYNEQFF.

This CDR3 reads CASSLGLAGGTWEQFF. The CDR3 DNA reads as TGTGCCAGCAGCTTGGGATTAGCGGGGGGGACTTGGGAGCAGTTCTTC. The rearrangement uses TRBV5-5 and TRBJ2-1; 11 bases agree with TRBD2. V gave up 0 bases and J gave up 10 bases; unmatched junction bases: 9. CDR1 and CDR2 from the germline V gene are SGHKS and YYEKEE (reference sequence). The CDR3 length is 16 residues. Using reference TRBV5-5 and TRBJ2-1 for the parts outside the CDR3, the full variable domain is DAGVTQSPTHLIKTRGQQVTLRCSPISGHKSVSWYQQVLGQGPQFIFQYYEKEERGRGNFPDRFSARQFPNYSSELNVNALLLGDSALYLCASSLGLAGGTWEQFFGPGTRLTVL.

The chain joins TRBV5-1 to TRBJ1-6, with a possible D match to TRBD1 (6 bases). Trimming took off 0 bases at V and 10 bases at J, with 11 bases between the two ends. This CDR3 comprises 14 residues. Germline assignment: CDR1 SGHRS and CDR2 YFSETQ. The CDR3 region has the DNA TGCGCCAGCAGCTTGGGAACAGGGCGGTCACCCCTCCACTTT. Protein: CASSLGTGRSPLHF.

The rearrangement uses TRBV9 and TRBJ1-2; tentative D call: TRBD1 (5 bases). V shed 4 bases and J shed 6 bases, with 7 bases lying between them. This CDR3 is 11 amino acids long. Per germline, CDR1 SGDLS and CDR2 YYNGEE. DNA of the CDR3: TGTGCCAGCAGCCCACAGGATGGCTACACCTTC. It specifies CASSPQDGYTF.

CDR3 loop: CASSVAGGLTDTQYF. The CDR3 coding sequence is TGTGCCAGCAGCGTAGCGGGGGGCCTCACAGATACGCAGTATTTT. The chain combines TRBV9 with TRBJ2-3; perhaps TRBD2 as D (7 bases). Germline V lookup: CDR1 SGDLS, CDR2 YYNGEE. Deletions cut 0 bases from V and 2 bases from J, with 10 bases between. This CDR3 contains 15 residues.

The rearrangement links TRBV2 to TRBJ2-1, with D uncertain. CDR3 size: 15 residues. Trimming took 3 bases from V and 0 from J, leaving 9 bases between them. Germline assignment: CDR1 SNHLY and CDR2 FYNNEI. The CDR3 sequence is CASSDQDSSYNEQFF. In DNA, the CDR3 is TGTGCCAGCAGTGATCAAGATAGCTCCTACAATGAGCAGTTCTTC.

The rearrangement links TRBV6-1 to TRBJ1-5, with 7 bases that match TRBD1. Germline V gives CDR1 MNHNS, CDR2 SASEGT. The trim removed 0 bases at V and 3 bases at J, leaving 5 bases unmatched. The CDR3 has 16 amino acids. The CDR3 coding sequence is TGTGCCAGCAGTGAAGCACCGACAGGGATCAATCAGCCCCAGCATTTT. Residues: CASSEAPTGINQPQHF.